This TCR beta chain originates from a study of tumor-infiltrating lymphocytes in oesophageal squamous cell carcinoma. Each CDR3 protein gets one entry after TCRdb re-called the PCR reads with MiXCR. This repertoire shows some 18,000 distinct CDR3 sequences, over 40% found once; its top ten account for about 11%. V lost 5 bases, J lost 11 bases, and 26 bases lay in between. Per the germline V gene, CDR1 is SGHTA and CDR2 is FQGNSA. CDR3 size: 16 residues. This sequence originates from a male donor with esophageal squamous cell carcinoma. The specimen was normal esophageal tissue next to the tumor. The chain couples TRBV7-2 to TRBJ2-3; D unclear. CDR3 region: CASSLGRVNTIYEQYF. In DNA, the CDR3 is TGTGCCAGCAGCCTCGGGCGCGTAAATACTATCTACGAGCAGTATTTT.